The text below deals with one T cell receptor (beta chain). The table came from immunoSEQ multiplex PCR; TCRdb's copy has only in-frame clones and leaves some out. The sample comprises hundreds of thousands of clones, roughly nine tenths of which are singletons, and 2.4% rests with the top ten. This sample was taken from a study of blood T cell repertoires in COVID-19. Trimming pared 3 bases from V and 2 bases from J, leaving 9 bases between. The CDR3 consists of 13 residues. Germline lookup yields CDR1 DFQATT and CDR2 SNEGSKA (reference sequence). J is TRBJ2-3 and V is TRBV20-1; D unresolved. Sequencing was performed on PBMCs or T cells enriched from blood (not recorded which). The receptor was derived from a woman between 18 and 29 years old who had recovered from COVID-19. The CDR3: CSASTEITDTQYF. The CDR3 nucleotides read TGCAGTGCTAGTACGGAGATCACAGATACGCAGTATTTT.